The present TCR beta chain was sequenced within a study of blood T cell repertoires in COVID-19. The wider study: Sites across the United States, Italy and Spain contributed samples from acute and convalescent COVID-19.

Per the study methods: It was from reference gene primer amplification that nucleated cell counts were estimated. The protocol was immunoSEQ multiplex PCR, while the TCRdb copy is restricted to in-frame clones and leaves out a portion. The V and J calls and clone size were taken over from that table, and D and trimming were inferred from the DNA. The top ten clones hold more than 4.5% of a sample with about 190,000 clones, almost 85% of them seen once. Sample: peripheral blood. The sequence derives from a woman in her 70s with active or convalescent COVID-19.

In DNA form, the CDR3 reads TGTGCCAGCAGTTTAGGGCAGGGTGGAGGCTACACCTTC. This codes for CASSLGQGGGYTF. The chain links TRBV12-3 or TRBV12-4 to TRBJ1-2; tentative D call: TRBD1 (5 bases). V was clipped by 1 base and J by 8 bases, with 11 bases between them. The CDR3 is 13 residues long.